This T cell receptor (beta chain) stems from a study of blood T cells in healthy people across ages. Germline V CDR1 and CDR2: SGHDT, YYEEEE. Losses at the gene ends were 4 bases for V and 0 bases for J; bases not matched to a gene: 10. The length of the CDR3 is 17 residues. PCR was performed a second time for about 7 to 11 cycles using a sample-barcoded 5' primer and a J-beta primer mix. Using its own MiXCR run on the 5' RACE reads, TCRdb lists one record per CDR3 protein. The sample consists of some 760,000 distinct CDR3 sequences, 25% of them appearing once. This clonotype was observed a handful of times. The sample was also reused in another study, on T cells of mothers and their children.

The clonotype originates from a boy younger than 18 in good health. Specimen: blood. This chain connects TRBV5-6 to TRBJ2-1, with 7 bases fitting TRBD1. The CDR3 loop reads CASSPGTVKSSYNEQFF. CDR3 sequence (DNA): TGTGCCAGCAGCCCCGGGACAGTCAAGAGCTCCTACAATGAGCAGTTCTTC.